Listed below are T cell receptor beta chains from one sample, sequenced in a study of T cells in Graves' hyperthyroidism and ophthalmopathy. TCRdb recomputed calls from the multiplex PCR reads with MiXCR, one row per CDR3 protein. The sample records roughly 300,000 distinct CDR3 sequences, 15% to 20% being singletons. The sequenced sample consisted of blood. These TCRs come from a woman aged 45-65 years with Graves' hyperthyroidism. The CDR3 runs from the conserved cysteine through the conserved F or W.

>TRBV11-1|TRBJ2-1
CASSQSGNEQFF
>TRBV28|TRBJ1-2
CASSLEGVTYGYTF
>TRBV6-1|TRBJ2-7
CASSESGRPSYEQYF
>TRBV5-1|TRBJ2-1
CASSVAGPPDEQFF
>TRBV5-5|TRBJ1-1
CASSLGGVGTEAFF
>TRBV6-5|TRBJ1-2
CASSYSKGQGGFFRYTF
>TRBV19|TRBJ1-2
CASSITGSNYGYTF
>TRBV20-1|TRBJ1-4
CSATGGEEKLFF
>TRBV7-8|TRBJ2-7
CASSLARLRGGTYEQYF
>TRBV4-1|TRBJ1-3
CASGSGGFVYF
>TRBV9|TRBJ1-1
CASSVEGGASGEAFF
>TRBV20-1|TRBJ2-3
CSARGQGTQYF
>TRBV6-1|TRBJ2-7
CASTKTAGSSSYEQYF
>TRBV11-2|TRBJ1-6
CASTEGHNSPLHF
>TRBV6-5|TRBJ2-7
CASSCAEGYEQYF
>TRBV6-1|TRBJ2-3
CASSAGRDYTSTDTQYF
>TRBV12-3/TRBV12-4|TRBJ1-1
CASSQLQGGRTEAFF
>TRBV7-2|TRBJ1-4
CASSPNTEKLFF
>TRBV20-1|TRBJ1-1
CSARVRDRPERGTEAFF
>TRBV29-1|TRBJ1-2
CSVESGQGPAYGYTF
>TRBV20-1|TRBJ2-1
CSVTGQVNEQFF
>TRBV4-1|TRBJ1-6
CASSHLGTVNSPLHF
>TRBV15|TRBJ2-6
CATSRDHRAGANVLTF
>TRBV20-1|TRBJ1-1
CSARLTEGLNTEAFF
>TRBV7-3|TRBJ2-5
CASSLRGGLAGGIQETQYF
>TRBV9|TRBJ2-5
CASSVSTGTSGQETQYF
>TRBV6-2/TRBV6-3|TRBJ2-1
CASRTGTSFVAEQFF
>TRBV2|TRBJ1-4
CASSPDRLRAGKLFF
>TRBV29-1|TRBJ1-1
CSVRRDRGLSEAFF
>TRBV12-3/TRBV12-4|TRBJ2-2
CASSDRANTGELFF
>TRBV6-1|TRBJ1-6
CASSESRGSSYNSPLHF
>TRBV2|TRBJ2-1
CASSKGGNEQFF
>TRBV6-5|TRBJ2-3
CASRLGGVTDTQYF
>TRBV12-3/TRBV12-4|TRBJ2-1
CASSVRGPRNEQFF
>TRBV5-1|TRBJ2-7
CASRGGPSSYEQYF
>TRBV3-1|TRBJ2-1
CASSQVAGSSYNEQFF
>TRBV20-1|TRBJ1-5
CSATGRQDSNQPQHF
>TRBV9|TRBJ1-5
CASSVGTGGQPQHF
>TRBV13|TRBJ2-3
CASSEGQESTDTQYF
>TRBV11-2|TRBJ1-3
CASSFLLNGDTIYF
>TRBV6-1|TRBJ2-1
CASSYEQGLGNEQFF
>TRBV3-1|TRBJ2-7
CASSQWQAGEQYF
>TRBV30|TRBJ1-5
CAWSGGQGRNQPQHF
>TRBV2|TRBJ1-6
CASRRATSRNSPLHF
>TRBV27|TRBJ1-5
CASSSSHTYQPQHF
>TRBV12-5|TRBJ2-2
CASRSTAGELFF
>TRBV18|TRBJ1-6
CASSPGGLISPLHF
>TRBV28|TRBJ2-7
CASDEGRGEQYF
>TRBV20-1|TRBJ2-2
CSATLAGESTGELFF
>TRBV12-3/TRBV12-4|TRBJ1-1
CASNPTGAGNTEAFF
>TRBV27|TRBJ2-7
CASSFWVSKSLYEQYF
>TRBV19|TRBJ2-3
CASSINSGSPDTQYF
>TRBV30|TRBJ1-3
CAWTGQGGNTIYF
>TRBV30|TRBJ1-1
CAWSEGGYTEAFF
>TRBV5-1|TRBJ1-6
CASSLQGESPLHF